The 10 T cell receptor delta chains below were found in one sample sequenced in a study of gamma-delta T cells after stem cell transplantation. TCRdb reran clone calling via CATT on the RT-PCR reads. This sample yields roughly 2,700 delta-chain clones, of which approximately 4.5% are seen a single time; about 14% belongs to the top ten. Sequenced material: gamma-delta T cells. Every receptor here comes from a human donor. It is not recorded whose cells these are; they may come from a transplant donor.

This clone is deemed medium-sized. The V and J genes are TRDV2 and TRDJ1, with TRDD3 identical over 7 bases. Losses at the gene ends were 0 bases for V and 3 bases for J; bases not matched to a gene: 18. The germline V gene has CDR1 GEAIGNYY and CDR2 EKD. The CDR3 extends over 19 amino acids. This CDR3 is CACDTISRLGGSYADKLIF. CDR3 nucleotides: TGTGCCTGTGACACCATTTCCAGATTGGGGGGATCGTACGCCGATAAACTCATCTTT.

Sample share makes this clone medium-sized. The J gene is TRDJ1, the V gene TRDV2; no reliable D call. The V gene's germline CDR1 is GEAIGNYY and CDR2 EKD. This CDR3 has 15 residues. The V end lost 1 base, the J end lost 1 base, and 12 bases lay between the germline ends. In nucleotides, the CDR3 is TGTGCCTGTGACACGGTCGGGGCCCTCACCGATAAACTCATCTTT. Protein product: CACDTVGALTDKLIF.

The genes are TRDV1 and TRDJ1, with 13 positions matching TRDD3. V trimming: 3 bases; J trimming: 7 bases; junction bases outside the gene matches: 14. The CDR3 is 18 residues long. The germline V gene encodes CDR1 TSWWSYY and CDR2 QGS. This chain's CDR3 is CALGDRLPTGGYASKLIF. CDR3 DNA: TGTGCTCTTGGGGACCGTCTTCCTACTGGGGGATACGCAAGTAAACTCATCTTT.

By sample share, this clone is medium-sized. The V and J genes are TRDV2 and TRDJ1; 8 bases are shared with TRDD3. This CDR3 has 17 residues. Germline trimming cut 0 bases from V and 0 bases from J; bases unmatched to any gene: 8. Germline CDR1 and CDR2: GEAIGNYY and EKD. The CDR3 nucleotides are TGTGCCTGTGACACCGTCTGGGGGAACGAGTACACCGATAAACTCATCTTT. Residues: CACDTVWGNEYTDKLIF.

By frequency in the sample, this clone is medium-sized. The chain combines TRDV2 with TRDJ1, with TRDD3 matching over 13 bases. CDR1 and CDR2 from the germline V gene are GEAIGNYY and EKD. There are 17 residues in the CDR3. Unmatched junction bases numbered 6, after V lost 3 bases and J lost 0 bases. CDR3 DNA sequence: TGTGCCTGTGACTCCGTACTGGGGGATACGAACACCGATAAACTCATCTTT. Its protein product is CACDSVLGDTNTDKLIF.

This clone was seen a few times. In DNA form, the CDR3 reads TGTGCCTGTGACCAATTACTGGGGGATACCCGGTACACCGATAAACTCATCTTT. It yields the protein CACDQLLGDTRYTDKLIF. The chain carries TRDV2 and TRDJ1; 12 nucleotides agree with TRDD3. Germline V lookup: CDR1 GEAIGNYY, CDR2 EKD. The ends lost 3 bases at V and 0 bases at J; junction bases unmatched: 10. CDR3 size: 18 residues.

Judged by abundance, this clone is medium-sized. The chain has TRDV2 and TRDJ1; 7 bases are a match to TRDD3. V dropped 0 bases and J dropped 2; count of bases not matched to a gene: 14. Germline V CDR1 and CDR2: GEAIGNYY, EKD. There are 18 residues in the CDR3. The CDR3 loop is CACDTLGAGADRTDKLIF. The CDR3, as DNA: TGTGCCTGTGACACCCTGGGGGCCGGGGCCGACAGGACCGATAAACTCATCTTT.

This clone is termed large. The same CDR3 also results from other DNA sequences found in this sample. The genes are TRDV2 and TRDJ3; 10 nucleotides agree with TRDD3. Germline V lookup: CDR1 GEAIGNYY, CDR2 EKD. The CDR3 loop spans 20 amino acids. V trimming: 0 bases; J trimming: 0 bases; junction bases outside the gene matches: 7. CDR3 nucleotide sequence: TGTGCCTGTGACACCGCGACTGGGGGATCCCGCTCCTGGGACACCCGACAGATGTTTTTC. The encoded protein is CACDTATGGSRSWDTRQMFF.

This clone was counted a few times. TCRdb's protein for this DNA is that of a much larger clone and differs from the translation at residue 7, likely a read error; the protein shown is the DNA translation. The V call is TRDV2, the J call TRDJ2, with TRDD3 matching over 8 bases. The CDR3 is 18 amino acids. The germline gives CDR1 GEAIGNYY, CDR2 EKD. The V and J ends lost 1 base and 7 bases, in that order; junction bases with no gene match: 16. Written as DNA, the CDR3 is TGTGCCTGTGACACGTTGGGGACTGGGGGTCCTTTTAGAGCACAACTCTTCTTT. Protein product: CACDTLGTGGPFRAQLFF.

CDR3 sequence reads: CACDTILLGDTDKLIF. As DNA, the CDR3 is TGTGCCTGTGACACCATTCTACTGGGGGATACCGATAAACTCATCTTT. The chain couples TRDV2 to TRDJ1, with 10 bases lining up with TRDD3. Trimming took 0 bases from V and 2 from J; bases not matched to a gene: 5. Germline CDR1 reads GEAIGNYY; CDR2 reads EKD. The CDR3 runs 16 residues.